The clone carrying this T cell receptor beta chain has just a few counts. The antigen is unknown. Using its own MiXCR run on the 5' RACE reads, TCRdb lists one record per CDR3 protein. Altogether about 74,000 distinct CDR3 sequences are present, around 6.5% being singletons, with the ten largest covering roughly a third. The data are from a study of T cells after yellow fever vaccination. Study results and caveats: Boosting was followed by the reappearance of most primary-vaccination clones (around 95% CD4, about 90% CD8).

The source was CD8+ T cells sorted from PBMCs, collected 4 to 6 days after the first yellow fever vaccination. The clonotype originates from a man aged 18 to 30 who received the YFV17D yellow fever vaccine.

In DNA, the CDR3 is TGTGCCAGCAGTTATGTCGGGAAAATGGCGCAGTATTTT. Translating it yields CASSYVGKMAQYF. The chain employs TRBV6-2 or TRBV6-3 and TRBJ2-3, with D maybe TRBD2 (5 bases). The germline V and J ends were trimmed by 3 bases and 10 bases, with 14 bases remaining between them. CDR1 MNHEY and CDR2 SVGEGT come from the germline V gene. This CDR3 has 13 residues.